A single T cell receptor (beta chain) is shown here with its context. Its antigen remains unidentified. This entry is derived from a study of cytomegalovirus exposure and HLA in healthy donors. PCR was performed using 60 Vbeta and 13 Jbeta primers. This table comes from immunoSEQ multiplex PCR, and its TCRdb copy is limited to in-frame clones, with some not included. Of some 100,000 clones in the sample, around 74% were seen once. Per the germline V gene, CDR1 is SEHNR and CDR2 is FQNEAQ (reference sequence). The V end lost 2 bases, the J end lost 5 bases, and 12 bases lay between the germline ends. There are 14 residues in the CDR3. Study-wide results and caveats: Per a prior analysis, the majority of TCR beta V segments were productive roughly 87% or roughly 30% of the time. There were 164 TCR beta chains listed as cytomegalovirus-associated. Roughly even sequencing depth across donors was the assumption behind the presence/absence analyses.

V usage is TRBV7-9 and J usage is TRBJ2-5, with a possible D match to TRBD2 (6 bases). The specimen sequenced was PBMCs. This clonotype was sampled from a male donor in good health and CMV-seropositive. As DNA, the CDR3 is TGTGCCAGCAGCTTAACACTAGCCGGCGAGACCCAGTACTTC. Protein product: CASSLTLAGETQYF.